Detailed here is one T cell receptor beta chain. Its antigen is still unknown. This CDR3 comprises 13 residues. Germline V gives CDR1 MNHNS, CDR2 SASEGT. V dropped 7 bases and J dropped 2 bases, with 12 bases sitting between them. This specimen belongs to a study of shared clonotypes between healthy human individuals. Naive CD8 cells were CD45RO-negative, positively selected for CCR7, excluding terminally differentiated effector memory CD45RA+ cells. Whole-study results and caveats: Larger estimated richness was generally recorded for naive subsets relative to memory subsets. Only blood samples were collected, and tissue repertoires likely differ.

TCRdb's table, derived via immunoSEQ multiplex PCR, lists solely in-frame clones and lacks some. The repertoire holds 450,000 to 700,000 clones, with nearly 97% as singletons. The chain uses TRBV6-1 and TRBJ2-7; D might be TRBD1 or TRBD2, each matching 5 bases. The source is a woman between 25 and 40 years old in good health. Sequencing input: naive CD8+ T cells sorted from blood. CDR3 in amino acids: CASTGTAAYEQYF. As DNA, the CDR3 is TGTGCCAGCACCGGGACGGCCGCCTACGAGCAGTACTTC.